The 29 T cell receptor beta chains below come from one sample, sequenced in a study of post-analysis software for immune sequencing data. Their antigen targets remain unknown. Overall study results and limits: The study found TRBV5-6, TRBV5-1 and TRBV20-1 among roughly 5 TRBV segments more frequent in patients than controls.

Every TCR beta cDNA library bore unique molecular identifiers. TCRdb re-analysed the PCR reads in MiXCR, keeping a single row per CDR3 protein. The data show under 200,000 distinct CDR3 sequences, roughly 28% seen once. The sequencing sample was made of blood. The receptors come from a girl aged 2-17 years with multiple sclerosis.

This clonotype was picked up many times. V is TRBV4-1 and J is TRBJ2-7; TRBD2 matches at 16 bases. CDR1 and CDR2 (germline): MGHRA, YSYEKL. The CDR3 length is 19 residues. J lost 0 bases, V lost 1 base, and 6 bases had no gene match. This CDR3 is CASSQVGLAGGLSSYEQYF. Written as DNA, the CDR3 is TGCGCCAGCAGCCAAGTGGGACTAGCGGGAGGGCTTAGCTCCTACGAGCAGTACTTC.

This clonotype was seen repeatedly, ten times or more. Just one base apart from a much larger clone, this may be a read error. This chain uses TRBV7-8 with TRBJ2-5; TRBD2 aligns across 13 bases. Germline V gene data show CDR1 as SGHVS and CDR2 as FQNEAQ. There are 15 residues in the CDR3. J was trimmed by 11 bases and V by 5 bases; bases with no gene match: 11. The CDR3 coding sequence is TGTGCCAGCAGCCACGGGACTAGCGGGATAAATGAGCAGTACTTC. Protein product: CASSHGTSGINEQYF.

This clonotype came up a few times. The CDR3 loop is CSVTTRGAQSYEQYF. CDR3 DNA: TGCAGCGTTACGACTCGGGGGGCCCAGTCCTACGAGCAGTACTTC. V gene TRBV29-1 combines with J gene TRBJ2-7, with D possibly matching TRBD2 (7 bases). The V end was cut by 5 bases, the J end by 1 base, with 18 bases between. CDR3 length: 15 residues. Germline V CDR1 and CDR2: SQVTM, ANQGSEA.

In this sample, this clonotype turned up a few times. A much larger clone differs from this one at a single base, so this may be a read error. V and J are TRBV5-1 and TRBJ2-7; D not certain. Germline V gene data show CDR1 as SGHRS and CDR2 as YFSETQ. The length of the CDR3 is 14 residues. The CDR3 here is CANSTAEVAYEQYF. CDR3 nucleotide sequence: TGCGCCAACAGCACGGCGGAAGTGGCCTACGAGCAGTACTTC.

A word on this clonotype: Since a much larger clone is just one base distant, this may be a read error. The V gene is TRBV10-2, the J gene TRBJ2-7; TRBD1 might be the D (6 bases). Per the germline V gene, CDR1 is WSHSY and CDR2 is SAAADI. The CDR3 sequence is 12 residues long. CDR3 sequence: CAGSSTGYEQYF. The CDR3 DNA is TGCGCCGGCAGTAGTACAGGGTACGAGCAGTACTTC.

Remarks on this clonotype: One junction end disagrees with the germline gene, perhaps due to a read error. The CDR3 is CAGRPGTDGYEQYF. In nucleotides, the CDR3 is TGTGCCGGCAGACCCGGGACAGACGGGTACGAGCAGTACTTC. This rearrangement joins TRBV28 to TRBJ2-7; 7 positions agree with TRBD1. This CDR3 has 14 residues. Germline V lookup: CDR1 MDHEN, CDR2 SYDVKM.

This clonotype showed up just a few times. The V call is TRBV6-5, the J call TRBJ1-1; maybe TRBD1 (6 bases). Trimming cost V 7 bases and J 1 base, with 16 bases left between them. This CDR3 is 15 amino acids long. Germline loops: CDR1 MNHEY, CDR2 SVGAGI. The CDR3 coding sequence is TGTGCCAGCATCAAAAGGGGGGTCCAGAACACTGAAGCTTTCTTT. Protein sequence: CASIKRGVQNTEAFF.

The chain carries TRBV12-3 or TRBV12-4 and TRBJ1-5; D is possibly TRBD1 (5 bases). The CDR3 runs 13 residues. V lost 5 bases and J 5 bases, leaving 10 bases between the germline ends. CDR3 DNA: TGTGCCAGCAGTATCGACAGCGATCAGCCCCAGCATTTT. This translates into CASSIDSDQPQHF.

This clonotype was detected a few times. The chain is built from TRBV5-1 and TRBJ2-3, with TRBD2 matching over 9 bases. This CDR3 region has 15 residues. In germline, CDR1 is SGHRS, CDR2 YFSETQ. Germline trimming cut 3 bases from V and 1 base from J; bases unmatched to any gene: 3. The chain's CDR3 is CASSSRGGGTDTQYF. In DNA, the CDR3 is TGCGCCAGCAGCTCCCGCGGGGGGGGCACAGATACGCAGTATTTT.

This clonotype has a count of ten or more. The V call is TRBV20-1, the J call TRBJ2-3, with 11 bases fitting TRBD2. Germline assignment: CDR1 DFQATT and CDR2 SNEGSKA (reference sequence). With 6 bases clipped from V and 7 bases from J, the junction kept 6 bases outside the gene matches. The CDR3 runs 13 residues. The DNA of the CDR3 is TGCAGTGCCACTAGCGGGAGCTCGAATACGCAGTATTTT. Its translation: CSATSGSSNTQYF.

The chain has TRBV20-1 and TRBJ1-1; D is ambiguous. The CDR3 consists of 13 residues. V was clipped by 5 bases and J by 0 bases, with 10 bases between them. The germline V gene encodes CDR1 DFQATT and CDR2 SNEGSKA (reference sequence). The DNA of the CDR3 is TGCAGTGCTTGCAGAATCATGAACACTGAAGCTTTCTTT. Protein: CSACRIMNTEAFF.

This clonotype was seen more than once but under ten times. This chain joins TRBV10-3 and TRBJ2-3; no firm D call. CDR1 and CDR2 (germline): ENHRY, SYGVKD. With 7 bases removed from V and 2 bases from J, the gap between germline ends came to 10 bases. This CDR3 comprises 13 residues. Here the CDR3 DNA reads TGTGCCATCAAAAGCCCTGCCACAGATACGCAGTATTTT. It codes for CAIKSPATDTQYF.

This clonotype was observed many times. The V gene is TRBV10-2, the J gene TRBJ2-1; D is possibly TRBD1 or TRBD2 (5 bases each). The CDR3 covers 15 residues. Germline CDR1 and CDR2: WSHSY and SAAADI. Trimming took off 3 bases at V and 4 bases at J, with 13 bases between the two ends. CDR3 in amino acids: CASSDRDPRYNEQFF. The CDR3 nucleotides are TGCGCCAGCAGTGACCGGGACCCACGATACAATGAGCAGTTCTTC.

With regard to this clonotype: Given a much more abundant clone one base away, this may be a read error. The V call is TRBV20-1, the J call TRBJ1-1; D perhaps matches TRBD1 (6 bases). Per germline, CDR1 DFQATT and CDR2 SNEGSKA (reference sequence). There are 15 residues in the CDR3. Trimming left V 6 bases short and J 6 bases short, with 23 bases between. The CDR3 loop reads CSAISGQSARAEAFF. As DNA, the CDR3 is TGCAGTGCCATCAGTGGACAGAGCGCCAGGGCTGAAGCTTTCTTT.

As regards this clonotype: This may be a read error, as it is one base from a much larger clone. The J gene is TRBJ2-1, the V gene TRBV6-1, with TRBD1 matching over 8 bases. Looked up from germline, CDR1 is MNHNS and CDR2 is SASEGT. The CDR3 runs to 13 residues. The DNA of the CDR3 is TGTGCCGGCAGGGGACAGGTCTACAATGAGCAGTTCTTC. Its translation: CAGRGQVYNEQFF.

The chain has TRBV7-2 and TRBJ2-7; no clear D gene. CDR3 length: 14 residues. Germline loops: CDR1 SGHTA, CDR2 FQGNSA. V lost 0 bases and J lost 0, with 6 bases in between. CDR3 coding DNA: TGTGCCAGCAGCTTAGCGCCTAACTCCTACGAGCAGTACTTC. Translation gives CASSLAPNSYEQYF.

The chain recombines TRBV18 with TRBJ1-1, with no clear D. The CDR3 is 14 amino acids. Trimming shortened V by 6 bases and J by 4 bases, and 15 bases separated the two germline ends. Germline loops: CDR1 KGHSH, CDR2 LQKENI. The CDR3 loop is CASSPRTVGTEAFF. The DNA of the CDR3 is TGTGCCAGCTCTCCAAGGACGGTCGGCACTGAAGCTTTCTTT. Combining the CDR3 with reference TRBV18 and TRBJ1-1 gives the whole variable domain NAGVMQNPRHLVRRRGQEARLRCSPMKGHSHVYWYRQLPEEGLKFMVYLQKENIIDESGMPKERFSAEFPKEGPSILRIQQVVRGDSAAYFCASSPRTVGTEAFFGQGTRLTVV.

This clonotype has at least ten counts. CDR3 sequence reads: CSGRDSNYGYTF. The CDR3 DNA follows: TGCAGCGGCCGGGACAGTAACTATGGCTACACCTTC. The chain couples TRBV29-1 to TRBJ1-2; TRBD1 agrees at 7 bases. CDR1 is SQVTM, CDR2 ANQGSEA, per germline. The CDR3 length is 12 residues. Trimming cost V 7 bases and J 1 base; bases outside gene matches: 3.

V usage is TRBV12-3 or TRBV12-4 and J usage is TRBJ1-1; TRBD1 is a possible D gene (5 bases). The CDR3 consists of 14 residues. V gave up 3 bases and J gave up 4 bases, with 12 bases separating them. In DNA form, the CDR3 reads TGTGCCAGCAGTTTCTCCCAGGGAACCACTGAAGCTTTCTTT. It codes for CASSFSQGTTEAFF.

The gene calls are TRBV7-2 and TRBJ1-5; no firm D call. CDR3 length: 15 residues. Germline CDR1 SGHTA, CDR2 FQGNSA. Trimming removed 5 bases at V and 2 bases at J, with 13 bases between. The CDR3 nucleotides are TGTGCCAGCAGCCCCGAGAGGGCGGGCAATCAGCCCCAGCATTTT. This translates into CASSPERAGNQPQHF.

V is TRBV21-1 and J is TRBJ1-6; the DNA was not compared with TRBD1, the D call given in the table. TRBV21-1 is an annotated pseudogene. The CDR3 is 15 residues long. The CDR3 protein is CASSKVCSGSSPLHF. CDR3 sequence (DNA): TGTGCCAGCAGCAAAGTTTGCTCAGGGAGTTCACCCCTCCACTTT.

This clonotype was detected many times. The CDR3 region is CASGYTGVDEQFF. The CDR3 region has the DNA TGCGCCAGCGGGTACACAGGGGTGGATGAGCAGTTCTTC. V and J are TRBV5-1 and TRBJ2-1; the match to TRBD1 covers 7 bases. V shed 7 bases and J 8 bases; nucleotides not matched to a gene: 9. Germline V gives CDR1 SGHRS, CDR2 YFSETQ. There are 13 residues in the CDR3.

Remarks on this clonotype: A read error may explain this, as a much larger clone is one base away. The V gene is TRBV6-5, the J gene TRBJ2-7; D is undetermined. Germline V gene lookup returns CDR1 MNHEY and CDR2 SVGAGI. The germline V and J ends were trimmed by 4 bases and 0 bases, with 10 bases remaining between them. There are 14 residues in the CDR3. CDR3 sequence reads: CASSFTGLSYEQYF. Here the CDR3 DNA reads TGTGCCAGCAGTTTCACGGGCCTCTCCTACGAGCAGTACTTC.

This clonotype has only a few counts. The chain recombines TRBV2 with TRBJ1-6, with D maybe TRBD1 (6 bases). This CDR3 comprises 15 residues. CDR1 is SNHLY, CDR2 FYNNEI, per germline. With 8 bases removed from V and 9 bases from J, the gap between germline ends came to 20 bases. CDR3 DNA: TGTGCCAGCGGATTTGGGCCAGGGGTTATTTCACCCCTCCACTTT. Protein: CASGFGPGVISPLHF. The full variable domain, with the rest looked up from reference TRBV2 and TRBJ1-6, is EPEVTQTPSHQVTQMGQEVILRCVPISNHLYFYWYRQILGQKVEFLVSFYNNEISEKSEIFDDQFSVERPDGSNFTLKIRSTKLEDSAMYFCASGFGPGVISPLHFGNGTRLTVT.

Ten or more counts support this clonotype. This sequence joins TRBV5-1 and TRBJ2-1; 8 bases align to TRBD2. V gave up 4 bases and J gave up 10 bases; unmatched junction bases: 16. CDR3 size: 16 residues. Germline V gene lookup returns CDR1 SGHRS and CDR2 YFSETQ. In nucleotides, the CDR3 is TGCGCCAGCAGCAAGGACCCGGGAGGGGTGGGCTACGAGCAGTTCTTC. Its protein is CASSKDPGGVGYEQFF.

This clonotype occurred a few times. The CDR3 sequence is CASSGVGCEQYF. In DNA form, the CDR3 reads TGTGCCAGCAGTGGAGTGGGCTGCGAGCAGTACTTC. J is TRBJ2-7 and V is TRBV2; unclear D gene. Germline V lookup: CDR1 SNHLY, CDR2 FYNNEI. The V gene lost 4 bases and the J gene lost 6 bases, with 10 bases spanning the gap. The CDR3 sequence is 12 residues long.

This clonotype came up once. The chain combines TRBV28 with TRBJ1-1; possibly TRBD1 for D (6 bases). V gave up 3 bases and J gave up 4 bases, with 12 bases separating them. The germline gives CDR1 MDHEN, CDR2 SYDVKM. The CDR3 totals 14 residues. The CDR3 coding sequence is TGTGCCAGCAGTTTCAGGGGAGGAGGCACTGAAGCTTTCTTT. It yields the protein CASSFRGGGTEAFF.

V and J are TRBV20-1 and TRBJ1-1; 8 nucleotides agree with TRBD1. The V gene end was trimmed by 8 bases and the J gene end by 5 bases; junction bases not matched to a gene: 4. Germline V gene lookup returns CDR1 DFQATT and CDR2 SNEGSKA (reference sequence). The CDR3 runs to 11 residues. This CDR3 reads CSPRGPTEAFF. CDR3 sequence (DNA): TGCAGTCCCAGGGGGCCTACTGAAGCTTTCTTT.

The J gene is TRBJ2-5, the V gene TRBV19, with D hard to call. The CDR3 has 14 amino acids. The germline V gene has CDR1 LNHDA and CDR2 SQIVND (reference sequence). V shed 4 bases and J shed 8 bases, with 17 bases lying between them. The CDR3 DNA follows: TGTGCCAGTAGTACCGATTCCAGGCGACTTACCCAGTACTTC. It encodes CASSTDSRRLTQYF.